These T cell receptor beta chains were read from a single sample in a study of T cells in Graves' hyperthyroidism and ophthalmopathy. TCRdb fed the multiplex PCR reads into MiXCR, producing one record per CDR3 protein. The profile shows 550,000 to 700,000 distinct CDR3 sequences, approximately 14% of them singletons. Sequencing was performed on blood. Source of these receptors: a woman in her thirties or forties with Graves' ophthalmopathy. CDR3s include the opening cysteine and the closing phenylalanine or tryptophan. The D gene is left open where the match is weak. Expanded clones are given a class, and other clones once, few, many or no size at all.

TRBJ2-4	TRBD1	TRBV7-9	many	TGTGCCAGCAGCAGGACAGGGGATCCCAAAAACATTCAGTACTTC	CASSRTGDPKNIQYF
TRBJ1-2	TRBD1	TRBV6-2/TRBV6-3	many	TGTGCCAGCAGTCACCGGGACAGGGGACGGGGCTACACCTTC	CASSHRDRGRGYTF
TRBJ1-1	NA	TRBV30	many	TGTGCCTGGAGTGTACAGGGCTGGGCTGAAGCTTTCTTT	CAWSVQGWAEAFF
TRBJ1-1	TRBD1	TRBV19	NA	TGTGCCAGTAGTATTGGGACAGGGGTCGATGGCACTGAAGCTTTCTTT	CASSIGTGVDGTEAFF
TRBJ1-5	NA	TRBV12-3/TRBV12-4	NA	TGTGCCAGCAGTTTAGTTTTAGGCCCCCCCAATCAGCCCCAGCATTTT	CASSLVLGPPNQPQHF
TRBJ2-5	TRBD2	TRBV12-3/TRBV12-4	NA	TGTGCCAGCAGTCTAGGACTAGCGGGAGGGCGGGTACGGGAGACCCAGTACTTC	CASSLGLAGGRVRETQYF
TRBJ1-2	NA	TRBV4-1	few	TGCGCCAGCAGCCAATCTCCCGCCTTAGATAATGGCTACACCTTC	CASSQSPALDNGYTF
TRBJ1-1	NA	TRBV20-1	many	TGCAGTGCAGCGCCCGGAAGGGAGAACACTGAAGCTTTCTTT	CSAAPGRENTEAFF
TRBJ1-1	NA	TRBV6-1	few	TGTGCCAGCAGTGAACGGCACTCTGAAGCTTTCTTT	CASSERHSEAFF
TRBJ2-7	TRBD1	TRBV12-3/TRBV12-4	many	TGTGCCAGCAGTTTTATAGGGCAGGGGGCTGGCGAGCAGTACTTC	CASSFIGQGAGEQYF
TRBJ2-7	TRBD1	TRBV19	many	TGTGCCAGTAGTTCAACCGGGACAGGGTTGAACGAGCAGTACTTC	CASSSTGTGLNEQYF
TRBJ2-7	TRBD1	TRBV25-1	many	TGTGCCAGCAGTGAATGGGACAGGCCCTCCTACGAGCAGCACTTC	CASSEWDRPSYEQHF
TRBJ2-5	NA	TRBV11-1	many	TGTGCCAGCAGCCCACCCGTCAGAGATCCAAAAAAAGAGACCCAGTACTTC	CASSPPVRDPKKETQYF
TRBJ1-5	NA	TRBV19	many	TGTGCCAGTAGTATAGGTCCGGGTGGGCGGCCCAATCAGCCCCAGCATTTT	CASSIGPGGRPNQPQHF
TRBJ1-1	TRBD1	TRBV7-9	few	TGTGCCAGCAGTAGACGACAGGGGGTTTCTGAAGCTTTCTTT	CASSRRQGVSEAFF
TRBJ1-2	NA	TRBV7-9	few	TGTGCCAGCAGCTCATTCTCGAGTGCTACAGGTGGCTACACCTTC	CASSSFSSATGGYTF
TRBJ2-2	TRBD1	TRBV12-3/TRBV12-4	few	TGTGCCAGCAGTCTGACAGGGGTGAACACCGGGGAGCTGTTTTTT	CASSLTGVNTGELFF
TRBJ2-7	NA	TRBV6-2/TRBV6-3	many	TGTGCCAGCAGGTCCCTTCAGGGATTCTACGAGCAGTACTTC	CASRSLQGFYEQYF
TRBJ1-5	NA	TRBV7-2	many	TGTGCCAGCAGCCGACTGGGGAGCAATCAGCCCCAGCATTTT	CASSRLGSNQPQHF
TRBJ1-5	NA	TRBV11-2	few	TGTGCCAGCGGAAGGAACCAGCCCCAGCATTTT	CASGRNQPQHF
TRBJ2-7	NA	TRBV6-5	NA	TGTGCCAGCAGTTACCGTCCTTTGTCGTTCGAGCAGTACTTC	CASSYRPLSFEQYF
TRBJ1-1	NA	TRBV28	many	TGTGCCAGCAGTTTTCTCCGGGGGGCGGGACGCACTGAAGCTCTCTTT	CASSFLRGAGRTEALF
TRBJ2-5	NA	TRBV28	once	TGTGCCAGCACCCCCACAGGGTCGCGAGAGACCCAGTACTTC	CASTPTGSRETQYF
TRBJ1-2	TRBD1	TRBV6-2/TRBV6-3	many	TGTGCCAGTGCCCGGACAGGGGGCAACTATGGCTACACCTTC	CASARTGGNYGYTF
TRBJ1-2	NA	TRBV20-1	many	TGCAGTGCTATTTCCCAGGGACGGGAGTTCTATGGCTACACCTTC	CSAISQGREFYGYTF
TRBJ1-5	NA	TRBV6-4	many	TGTGCCAGCAGTGACGGTTATAGCAATCAGCCCCAGCATTTT	CASSDGYSNQPQHF
TRBJ2-5	NA	TRBV6-1	few	TGTGCCAGCAGACCGGGATCCCGGGAGACCCAGTACTTC	CASRPGSRETQYF
TRBJ1-1	NA	TRBV20-1	many	TGCAGTGCCTGGGGGATGAACACTGAAGCTTTCTTT	CSAWGMNTEAFF
TRBJ2-7	TRBD1	TRBV2	many	TGTGCCAGCAGCCACGGACAGGGGGACGAGCAGTACTTC	CASSHGQGDEQYF
TRBJ1-6	NA	TRBV6-1	NA	TGTGCCAGCAGTGAAAGTATTATAAGGGACTACTTCTATAATTCACCCCTCCACTTT	CASSESIIRDYFYNSPLHF
TRBJ1-5	NA	TRBV5-5	many	TGTGCCAGCAGCTTCGAGGGAAGCAATCAGCCCCAGCATTTT	CASSFEGSNQPQHF
TRBJ2-7	NA	TRBV5-1	few	TGCGCCAGCAGCTTGGCCCAGGACGGTTCCTACGAGCAGTACTTC	CASSLAQDGSYEQYF
TRBJ2-5	TRBD1	TRBV12-3/TRBV12-4	NA	TGTGCCAGCTTCGAATCGGACAGGGCAAAGACCCAGTACTTC	CASFESDRAKTQYF
TRBJ1-5	NA	TRBV27	many	TGTGCCAGCAGTTTGACTGGGGTAGGAGGGGCCCCAAACCCTTATAGCAATCAGCCCCAGCATTTT	CASSLTGVGGAPNPYSNQPQHF
TRBJ1-2	NA	TRBV19	many	TGTGCCAGTAGTTTTTACGGGGAGGATGGCTACACCTTC	CASSFYGEDGYTF
TRBJ1-2	NA	TRBV20-1	many	TGCAGTGCTGATTTGGGCTATGGCTACACCTTC	CSADLGYGYTF
TRBJ1-3	NA	TRBV12-3/TRBV12-4	NA	TGTGCCAGCCATGGGGGGTTGAGCTCTGGAAACACCATATATTTT	CASHGGLSSGNTIYF
TRBJ2-5	NA	TRBV6-2/TRBV6-3	NA	TGTGCCAGCAGCTATGGATTCCAAGAGACCCAGTACTTC	CASSYGFQETQYF
TRBJ2-5	TRBD1	TRBV7-2	few	TGTGCCAGCAGCATGGACAGGGGAAGCGAGACCCAGTACTTC	CASSMDRGSETQYF
TRBJ2-5	NA	TRBV27	many	TGTGCCAGCAGTTTTAATACAGCGAAGACGACCCAGTACTTC	CASSFNTAKTTQYF
TRBJ1-5	NA	TRBV27	many	TGTGCCAGCAGTTTTCAAGCAGATAGCAATCAGCCCCAGCATTTT	CASSFQADSNQPQHF
TRBJ1-5	NA	TRBV18	few	TGTGCCAGCTCACCAGACCAGGGACAGCCCCAGCATTTT	CASSPDQGQPQHF
TRBJ2-2	TRBD2	TRBV7-8	few	TGTGCCAGCAGCGAAGGACTAGCGGCTAACGCCGGGGAGCTGTTTTTT	CASSEGLAANAGELFF